One sample yielded the 18 T cell receptor beta chains listed below, sequenced in a study of T-cell memory formation after mild COVID-19. TCRdb re-called the 5' RACE reads with MiXCR, one entry per CDR3 protein. The sample has 250,000 to 350,000 distinct CDR3 sequences; less than 20% are singletons. The sequenced sample was PBMCs or a T cell subset sorted from them (not recorded which). These receptors originate from a man younger than 30 who had mild COVID-19 (a few samples of this study predate the infection). Cell type and time point are not known.

The V call is TRBV29-1, the J call TRBJ1-1; D perhaps matches TRBD1 (6 bases). V was clipped by 4 bases and J by 2 bases, with 14 bases between them. The germline CDR1 and CDR2 sequences are SQVTM and ANQGSEA. CDR3 length: 14 amino acids. CDR3 coding DNA: TGCAGCGTTGGACGGACAGCATTTAACACTGAAGCTTTCTTT. It yields the protein CSVGRTAFNTEAFF.

This clonotype was recorded a few times. CDR3 amino acids: CASSLEWQNTGELFF. The CDR3 DNA reads as TGTGCCAGCAGCTTGGAATGGCAGAACACCGGGGAGCTGTTTTTT. The chain combines TRBV5-6 with TRBJ2-2; D uncertain. CDR1 and CDR2 (germline): SGHDT, YYEEEE. Trimming took off 0 bases at V and 1 base at J, with 7 bases between the two ends. The CDR3 contains 15 residues.

This clonotype was seen only a few times. The V and J genes are TRBV7-2 and TRBJ1-5; no clear D. Trimming left V 6 bases short and J 2 bases short, with 14 bases between. CDR1 and CDR2 (germline): SGHTA, FQGNSA. This CDR3 comprises 15 residues. The CDR3 DNA sequence: TGTGCCAGCAGTTCTCAGGTTGGCGGCAATCAGCCCCAGCATTTT. It encodes CASSSQVGGNQPQHF.

This clonotype was recorded many times. J is TRBJ2-7 and V is TRBV7-8; the D gene is possibly TRBD1 (5 bases). Per germline, CDR1 SGHVS and CDR2 FQNEAQ. Trimming pared 4 bases from V and 1 base from J, leaving 8 bases between. This CDR3 region has 13 residues. CDR3 DNA: TGTGCCAGCAGCTACCGGACATCCTACGAGCAGTACTTC. Encoded protein: CASSYRTSYEQYF.

The chain is built from TRBV7-2 and TRBJ2-2, with no clear D. The CDR3 is 13 amino acids. V was cut by 3 bases and J by 6 bases, with 8 bases left in between. In germline, CDR1 is SGHTA, CDR2 FQGNSA. CDR3 protein: CASSFRSPGELFF. Written as DNA, the CDR3 is TGTGCCAGCAGCTTTAGGAGCCCCGGGGAGCTGTTTTTT.

This clonotype has ten or more counts. This chain joins TRBV6-2 or TRBV6-3 and TRBJ1-1; tentatively, D is TRBD1 (6 bases). Germline CDR1 is MNHEY and CDR2 is SVGEGT. This CDR3 contains 14 residues. Trimming took 2 bases from V and 1 from J, leaving 8 bases between them. CDR3 region: CASSYGGPNTEAFF. The CDR3 bases are TGTGCCAGCAGTTACGGGGGCCCGAACACTGAAGCTTTCTTT.

This chain links TRBV12-3 or TRBV12-4 with TRBJ1-2, with unresolved D. The CDR3 runs 13 residues. Deletions cut 3 bases from V and 9 bases from J, with 14 bases between. The chain's CDR3 is CASSLTRLARYTF. In DNA, the CDR3 is TGTGCCAGCAGTTTGACGCGCCTCGCTCGCTACACCTTC.

The table lists this clonotype with many counts. V gene TRBV28 combines with J gene TRBJ1-5; D is unresolved. V dropped 3 bases and J dropped 6 bases, with 6 bases sitting between them. The length of the CDR3 is 12 residues. CDR1 is MDHEN, CDR2 SYDVKM, per germline. This CDR3 reads CASSFSGQPQHF. The CDR3 DNA sequence: TGTGCCAGCAGTTTTAGTGGTCAGCCCCAGCATTTT.

This clonotype showed up just a few times. The chain couples TRBV7-3 to TRBJ1-1, with D tentatively TRBD1 (5 bases). CDR3 length equals 13 residues. Germline V CDR1 and CDR2: SGHTA, FQGTGA. With 9 bases removed from V and 3 bases from J, the gap between germline ends came to 14 bases. CDR3 amino acids: CARKNRDYTEAFF. The CDR3 DNA is TGTGCCAGAAAGAACCGGGACTACACTGAAGCTTTCTTT.

The chain recombines TRBV3-1 with TRBJ2-7; unclear D gene. V was clipped by 3 bases and J by 1 base, with 4 bases between them. The germline V gene has CDR1 LGHDT and CDR2 YNNKEL (reference sequence). CDR3 length: 12 amino acids. The CDR3 nucleotides read TGTGCCAGCAGCCAGGGTTCCTACGAGCAGTACGTC. Amino acids: CASSQGSYEQYV.

The rearrangement joins TRBV14 to TRBJ2-2; TRBD1 matches at 10 bases. This CDR3 region has 15 residues. Germline values: CDR1 SGHDN, CDR2 FVKESK. After removal of 10 bases from V and 3 bases from J, the junction contained 8 bases not matched to a gene. For the CDR3, the DNA is TGTGCCACACGGAAGGGACAGGGGTACACCGGGGAGCTGTTTTTT. Its translation: CATRKGQGYTGELFF.

This clonotype showed up just a few times. The chain has TRBV7-3 and TRBJ2-2, with no clear D. Between the trimmed V and J ends, which lost 3 bases and 7 bases, there was a span of 9 bases. Germline assignment: CDR1 SGHTA and CDR2 FQGTGA. The CDR3 loop spans 13 amino acids. The CDR3: CASSFPLGGELFF. CDR3 coding DNA: TGTGCCAGCAGCTTTCCTTTGGGCGGGGAGCTGTTTTTT.

This chain uses TRBV28 with TRBJ1-5; 7 nucleotides agree with TRBD1. The CDR3 consists of 14 residues. The trim removed 3 bases at V and 15 bases at J, leaving 14 bases unmatched. Germline loops: CDR1 MDHEN, CDR2 SYDVKM. CDR3 in amino acids: CASSLGQSHEVRHF. CDR3 DNA: TGTGCCAGCAGTTTGGGACAGAGCCACGAAGTACGGCATTTT.

In its sample, this clonotype was seen a few times. V and J are TRBV7-2 and TRBJ2-5; 9 positions match TRBD2. There are 16 residues in the CDR3. V was pared by 6 bases and J by 1 base, with 9 bases of the junction left unmatched. CDR1 is SGHTA and CDR2 is FQGNSA in the germline V gene. CDR3 nucleotides: TGTGCCAGCAGACATTCTAGCGGGGCTGCCCAAGAGACCCAGTACTTC. This gives the protein CASRHSSGAAQETQYF.

In nucleotides, the CDR3 is TGCGCCAGCAGCTTGGTTTCAGGGGAAGAGACCCAGTACTTC. It specifies CASSLVSGEETQYF. The chain has TRBV5-1 and TRBJ2-5; TRBD1 might be the D (6 bases). This CDR3 spans 14 amino acids. Germline V gene sequence: CDR1 SGHRS, CDR2 YFSETQ. Trimming took 0 bases from V and 3 from J, leaving 9 bases between them. Using reference TRBV5-1 and TRBJ2-5 for the parts outside the CDR3, the full variable domain is KAGVTQTPRYLIKTRGQQVTLSCSPISGHRSVSWYQQTPGQGLQFLFEYFSETQRNKGNFPGRFSGRQFSNSRSEMNVSTLELGDSALYLCASSLVSGEETQYFGPGTRLLVL.

A few counts support this clonotype. The CDR3 bases are TGTGCCAGCAGGGGACAGGCTACTGAAGCTTTCTTT. Protein: CASRGQATEAFF. The chain is built from TRBV28 and TRBJ1-1; the match to TRBD1 covers 8 bases. The CDR3 is 12 residues long. Germline V gene data show CDR1 as MDHEN and CDR2 as SYDVKM. V gave up 6 bases and J gave up 5 bases; unmatched junction bases: 2. The full variable domain, rest sourced from reference TRBV28 and TRBJ1-1, is DVKVTQSSRYLVKRTGEKVFLECVQDMDHENMFWYRQDPGLGLRLIYFSYDVKMKEKGDIPEGYSVSREKKERFSLILESASTNQTSMYLCASRGQATEAFFGQGTRLTVV.

Many counts were recorded for this clonotype. The rearrangement uses TRBV10-3 and TRBJ1-1; maybe TRBD1 (6 bases). The CDR3 contains 13 residues. Germline values: CDR1 ENHRY, CDR2 SYGVKD. Between the trimmed V and J ends, which lost 9 bases and 5 bases, there was a span of 16 bases. The CDR3 here is CAIGGMGGTEAFF. CDR3 in DNA: TGTGCCATAGGGGGGATGGGAGGGACTGAAGCTTTCTTT.

This clonotype was counted only a few times. This chain uses TRBV29-1 with TRBJ2-3; D is unresolved. Trimming took off 3 bases at V and 8 bases at J, with 12 bases between the two ends. The CDR3 has 12 residues. From germline, CDR1 is SQVTM and CDR2 ANQGSEA. CDR3 sequence (DNA): TGCAGCGTTGACAGAGTACAAATTACGCAGTATTTT. This translates into CSVDRVQITQYF.